This note documents a single T cell receptor (beta chain) sequence. The table lists this clonotype with many counts. Its antigen is not yet known. No base-level quality is on record; no much larger clone is a single base apart. The listed sequencing device is Illumina Genome Analyzer IIx. Using fastp at Q25 and MiXCR, TCRdb reprocessed the public reads and kept productive beta chains. For every CDR3 protein sequence, its rows merge into one entry that carries the most common genes and DNA. This sample comprises 15,000 or so distinct CDR3 sequences, approximately 37% of them detected only once. The top ten constitute more than 15% of the sample. The sample is drawn from a study (dated by TCRdb to about 2013). Per the germline V gene (reference sequence), DFQATT is the CDR1 and SNEGSKA is the CDR2. The CDR3 runs 14 amino acids, cysteine and phenylalanine included. The read is trimmed to its CDR3 DNA, 42 bases read in frame from base 1. The junction shows trimming of 4 bases on V and 5 bases on J, and the gene matches do not reach 6 bases of it.

Sequencing used blood. This receptor was identified in a human donor. Rearrangement joined TRBV20-1 to TRBJ1-1; the junction holds 11 bases that match TRBD1. Here the CDR3 is given as CSAKQRDRGTEAFF. At the DNA level, the sequence is TGCAGTGCTAAACAGCGGGACAGGGGGACTGAAGCTTTCTTT.